Presented here are 14 T cell receptor beta chains from one specimen sequenced in a study of vaccination effects on CD4 cells after COVID-19 (dated by TCRdb to between 2021 and 2024). To identify antigen-specific CD4+ T cell clonotypes by their expansion, the ViraFEST assay first stimulated PBMC with viral peptide pools and then applied TCR sequencing. After around 11 days of culture, CD4+ T cells were isolated with the EasySep CD4+ T cell isolation kit. Each participant received two doses of an mRNA SARS-CoV-2 vaccine, either BNT162b2 or mRNA-1273. The antigens of these receptors remain unknown. The method behind the library was the immunoSEQ multiplex PCR assay. TCRdb's version of the immuneACCESS table is confined to in-frame rearrangements and falls short of the full clone set. An unresolved V gene accounts for under half of the shortfall where checked; the remainder is of unknown origin. The sample table shows 65,000 to 70,000 clones, and under 85% are seen once. The top ten hold 0.85% to 1% of the sample.

Specimen: CD4+ T cells from PBMCs cultured with HCoV-OC43 spike peptides, collected after COVID-19 vaccination. Sample cell subset or site, as interpreted from the label and publication: HCoV-OC43 spike overlapping peptide pool stimulation. The receptor source for this set is a human donor who received a COVID-19 vaccine.

The CDR3 here is CAWSVGPEGTDGYTF. The CDR3 DNA follows: TGTGCCTGGAGTGTAGGCCCCGAGGGGACGGATGGCTACACCTTC. J is TRBJ1-2 and V is TRBV30, with a possible D match to TRBD1 (5 bases). Looked up from germline, CDR1 is GTSNPN and CDR2 is SVGIG (reference sequence). The CDR3 is made up of 15 amino acids. Trimming took off 0 bases at V and 6 bases at J, with 17 bases between the two ends.

The chain has TRBV27 and TRBJ2-3; D gene unclear. This CDR3 spans 13 amino acids. Germline V gene sequence: CDR1 MNHEY, CDR2 SMNVEV (reference sequence). V was pared by 6 bases and J by 3 bases, with 10 bases between. CDR3 bases: TGTGCCAGCAGCGTGGGGTGGACAGATACGCAGTATTTT. Its translation is CASSVGWTDTQYF.

The CDR3 coding sequence is TGTGCCAGCAGTCCGCGACGGCTGGTTAATGAAAAACTGTTTTTT. Its translation: CASSPRRLVNEKLFF. This chain uses TRBV6-5 with TRBJ1-4; D unresolved. Germline loops: CDR1 MNHEY, CDR2 SVGAGI. The V end was cut by 5 bases, the J end by 4 bases, with 14 bases between. The CDR3 length is 15 residues.

The V and J genes are TRBV7-8 and TRBJ2-7; TRBD1 agrees at 9 bases. V shed 4 bases and J 0 bases; nucleotides not matched to a gene: 4. The length of the CDR3 is 15 residues. CDR1 and CDR2 (germline): SGHVS, FQNEAQ. CDR3 sequence reads: CASSSWGQGSYEQYV. As DNA, the CDR3 is TGTGCCAGCAGCTCGTGGGGACAGGGCTCCTACGAGCAGTACGTC.

The rearrangement uses TRBV19 and TRBJ1-5; D remains ambiguous. V lost 7 bases to trimming and J lost 3 bases, with 7 bases between them. The CDR3 covers 12 residues. Germline CDR1 is LNHDA and CDR2 is SQIVND (reference sequence). CDR3: CASIVPNQPQHF. CDR3 coding DNA: TGTGCCAGTATAGTTCCCAATCAGCCCCAGCATTTT.

The chain joins TRBV6-1 to TRBJ1-6; the match to TRBD1 covers 7 bases. The ends lost 4 bases at V and 5 bases at J; junction bases unmatched: 14. The CDR3 is 18 amino acids. Per the germline V gene, CDR1 is MNHNS and CDR2 is SASEGT. The CDR3 DNA reads TGTGCCAGCAGTGCCGTCATGACAGGGACAACCAATAATTCACCCCTCCACTTT. Protein product: CASSAVMTGTTNNSPLHF.

This chain joins TRBV12-3 or TRBV12-4 and TRBJ1-2; no reliable D call. This CDR3 has 12 residues. V was cut by 1 base and J by 7 bases, with 7 bases left in between. CDR3 coding DNA: TGTGCCAGCAGTTTAGAAGGAGGTGGCTACACCTTC. It yields the protein CASSLEGGGYTF.

This chain connects TRBV6-1 to TRBJ1-5; D is perhaps TRBD1 (6 bases). The V gene's germline CDR1 is MNHNS and CDR2 SASEGT. The CDR3 totals 15 residues. V was shortened by 3 bases and J by 2 bases, with 11 bases between the two germline ends. DNA of the CDR3: TGTGCCAGCAGTGACAGGGGTACGGGCAATCAGCCCCAGCATTTT. Protein sequence: CASSDRGTGNQPQHF.

The V gene is TRBV7-6, the J gene TRBJ2-2; the D is unclear. Germline CDR1 reads SGHVS; CDR2 reads FNYEAQ. V dropped 0 bases and J dropped 5 bases, with 7 bases sitting between them. This CDR3 spans 14 amino acids. The chain's CDR3 is CASSLALGTGELFF. The CDR3 nucleotides are TGTGCCAGCAGCTTAGCCCTGGGGACCGGGGAGCTGTTTTTT.

This rearrangement joins TRBV10-3 to TRBJ2-1; D unresolved. The germline V gene has CDR1 ENHRY and CDR2 SYGVKD. CDR3 length: 14 residues. Deletions cut 7 bases from V and 6 bases from J, with 16 bases between. CDR3: CAIKGTSAANEQFF. The CDR3 DNA is TGTGCCATCAAGGGAACAAGCGCCGCCAATGAGCAGTTCTTC.

The chain carries TRBV25-1 and TRBJ2-5; D gene unclear. CDR1 is MGHDK and CDR2 is SYGVNS in the germline V gene. Trimming stripped 1 base from V and 2 bases from J, with 8 bases between. This CDR3 contains 14 residues. CDR3 sequence reads: CASSESHVQETQYF. For the CDR3, the DNA is TGTGCCAGCAGTGAATCACACGTACAAGAGACCCAGTACTTC.

The V and J genes are TRBV5-6 and TRBJ1-2, with 8 bases fitting TRBD1. The CDR3 covers 15 residues. Germline V CDR1 and CDR2: SGHDT, YYEEEE. With V trimmed by 6 bases and J by 4 bases, 11 bases remained unmatched. The CDR3 protein is CASIPLDRGGYGYTF. CDR3 nucleotides: TGTGCCAGCATCCCTCTCGACAGGGGAGGCTATGGCTACACCTTC.

DNA for the CDR3: TGTGCCAGCAGCTTCGGGGGGAACACTGAAGCTTTCTTT. Translation gives CASSFGGNTEAFF. The J gene is TRBJ1-1, the V gene TRBV7-8; possible D gene TRBD1, 5 bases. Germline V lookup: CDR1 SGHVS, CDR2 FQNEAQ. The CDR3 spans 13 residues. V gave up 3 bases and J gave up 1 base, with 6 bases separating them.

The chain employs TRBV6-5 and TRBJ2-7; D not resolved. The CDR3 extends over 13 amino acids. The V and J ends lost 2 bases and 7 bases respectively, with 12 bases between them. Germline-derived CDR1 and CDR2 are MNHEY and SVGAGI. The CDR3 DNA reads TGTGCCAGCAGTTACAGTCAAGGTACGGAGCAGTACGTC. Residues: CASSYSQGTEQYV.